Sequencing of this T cell receptor (beta chain) was carried out in a study of post-analysis software for immune sequencing data. In the study overall: Patients had relapsing-remitting, secondary progressive or progressive-relapsing multiple sclerosis; some lacked subtype.

The germline V gene has CDR1 MNHEY and CDR2 SVGAGI. V was clipped by 5 bases and J by 7 bases, with 17 bases between them. This CDR3 spans 14 amino acids. General study results and limits: About 5 TRBV segments, including TRBV5-6, TRBV5-1 and TRBV20-1, were more frequent in patients than controls. Controls showed significantly higher normalized Chao1 diversity than did multiple sclerosis patients.

Regarding this clonotype: The antigen is not known.

Unique molecular identifiers had been added to the TCR beta cDNA libraries. MiXCR, applied by TCRdb to the PCR reads, yields one record per CDR3 protein. The data hold a few hundred thousand distinct CDR3 sequences, with approximately 38% observed a single time. The sequence came from a girl aged 5 to 17 with multiple sclerosis. V and J are TRBV6-5 and TRBJ2-5; possible D gene TRBD1, 5 bases. Sequenced input: blood. The CDR3: CASSSRMGPWTQYF. The CDR3 DNA is TGTGCCAGCAGTAGCCGAATGGGGCCTTGGACCCAGTACTTC.